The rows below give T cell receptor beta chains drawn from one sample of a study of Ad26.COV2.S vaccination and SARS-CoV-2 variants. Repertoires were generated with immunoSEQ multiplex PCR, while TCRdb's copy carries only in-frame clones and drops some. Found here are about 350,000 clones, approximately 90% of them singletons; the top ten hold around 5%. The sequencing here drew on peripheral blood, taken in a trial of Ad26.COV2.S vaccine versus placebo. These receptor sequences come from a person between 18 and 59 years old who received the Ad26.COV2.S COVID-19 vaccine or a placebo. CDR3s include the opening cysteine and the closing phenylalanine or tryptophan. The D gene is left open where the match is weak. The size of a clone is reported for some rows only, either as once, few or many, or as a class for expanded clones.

TGTGCCAGCAGGACGGCGGGCGGGATCCACAATGAGCAGTTCTTC | CASRTAGGIHNEQFF | TRBJ2-1 | NA | TRBV5-4 | NA
TGCGCCAGCAGCCGTTTGCACTTAGGACAGATGAACACCGGGGAGCTGTTTTTT | CASSRLHLGQMNTGELFF | TRBJ2-2 | NA | TRBV4-1 | NA
TGTGCCAGCAGCTCCCAGGGCATCGGCAAAAACATTCAGTACTTC | CASSSQGIGKNIQYF | TRBJ2-4 | NA | TRBV6-5 | few
TGTGCCAGCAGCCAAGATGGGGGTTCCTACAATGAGCAGTTCTTC | CASSQDGGSYNEQFF | TRBJ2-1 | NA | TRBV3-1/TRBV3-2 | NA
TGTGCCAGCAGCGTCTCGGGGGCAGGGGCCTACAATGAGCAGTTCTTC | CASSVSGAGAYNEQFF | TRBJ2-1 | NA | TRBV9 | NA
TGTGCCAGCAGTGGCGGCAGGGGCTCAGATACGCAGTATTTT | CASSGGRGSDTQYF | TRBJ2-3 | NA | TRBV2 | NA
TGTGCCAGTAGTAGTACCCGGGACACTGAAGCTTTCTTT | CASSSTRDTEAFF | TRBJ1-1 | NA | TRBV19 | NA
TGTGCCAGCAGACCCTGGGAGTGGACGAACACCGGGGAGCTGTTTTTT | CASRPWEWTNTGELFF | TRBJ2-2 | NA | TRBV5-4 | many
TGTGCCACGACCGAGCAGGGTATTTCGGAAGCTTTCTTT | CATTEQGISEAFF | TRBJ1-1 | NA | TRBV19 | NA
TGCGCCAGCAGCCAAGTCCTAGCGGGTTCCTACGAGCAGTACTTC | CASSQVLAGSYEQYF | TRBJ2-7 | TRBD2 | TRBV4-3 | NA
TGCAGCGTATCGGACATCTACGAGCAGTACTTC | CSVSDIYEQYF | TRBJ2-7 | NA | TRBV29-1 | NA
TGTGCCATCGCAGAGGGTTACGAGCAGTACTTC | CAIAEGYEQYF | TRBJ2-7 | NA | TRBV10-3 | NA
TGTGCCAGCAGCGAAGGGGGAGAAGTAGGCTCCTACGAGCAGTACTTC | CASSEGGEVGSYEQYF | TRBJ2-7 | NA | TRBV9 | NA
TGTGCCAGCAGAATTAGCGGGTCGAACACCGGGGAGCTGTTTTTT | CASRISGSNTGELFF | TRBJ2-2 | TRBD2 | TRBV28 | once
TGTGCCAGCTCACCAGAAACAGGGTTCGAGCAGTACTTC | CASSPETGFEQYF | TRBJ2-7 | NA | TRBV18 | NA
TGTGCCAGCAGCTCAGGGGCCAGGGGACAGCCCCAGCATTTT | CASSSGARGQPQHF | TRBJ1-5 | NA | TRBV7-2 | NA
TGTGCCTGGAGTCTCCTTGGCGGTGAGCAGTACTTC | CAWSLLGGEQYF | TRBJ2-7 | NA | TRBV30 | NA
TGTGCCACCAGTGATGGCGGGCTAGCGGGCACAGATACGCAGTATTTT | CATSDGGLAGTDTQYF | TRBJ2-3 | TRBD2 | TRBV24-1 | NA
TGCGCCAGCAGCTTGGATGAGGGTGCGGTGAACACTGAAGCTTTCTTT | CASSLDEGAVNTEAFF | TRBJ1-1 | NA | TRBV5-1 | NA
TGTGCCAGCAGCTCCCGGACGGGCCCATACGAGCAGTACTTC | CASSSRTGPYEQYF | TRBJ2-7 | NA | TRBV5-6 | once
TGTGCCAGCAGGCCCGGGACGGATTCTGGAAACACCATATATTTT | CASRPGTDSGNTIYF | TRBJ1-3 | NA | TRBV11-2 | NA
TGCGCCAGCAGCGGGACATTAGGACCCCCTACGTGCGAGCAGTACTTC | CASSGTLGPPTCEQYF | TRBJ2-7 | NA | TRBV23-1 | NA
TGTGCCAGTAGTTCTAGCGGGGGGACCGGGGAGCTGTTTTTT | CASSSSGGTGELFF | TRBJ2-2 | TRBD2 | TRBV19 | few
TGTGCCAGTAGTATCAGGGTATCTCAGCCCCAGCATTTT | CASSIRVSQPQHF | TRBJ1-5 | NA | TRBV19 | NA
TGTGCCAGCAGTGTTGGGGTGACCTACGAGCAGTACTTC | CASSVGVTYEQYF | TRBJ2-7 | NA | TRBV2 | NA